Described below is a single T cell receptor (beta chain) sequence and its context. The antigen is not known. Losses at the gene ends were 8 bases for V and 4 bases for J; bases not matched to a gene: 7. The V gene's germline CDR1 is DFQATT and CDR2 SNEGSKA (reference sequence). This CDR3 is 13 amino acids long. Uncontrolled infection, other autoimmune disease, pregnancy or lactation led to exclusion. Together with thyroid ultrasound, orbital computed tomography, serum thyroxine and TRAb, clinical symptoms were used for diagnoses. The authors took PBMCs from over 8.5 ml fresh peripheral blood. The data stem from a study of T cells in Graves' hyperthyroidism and ophthalmopathy. Study results and caveats: Most clonotypes that expanded in the thyroid above 0.001 also showed up in blood.

TCR beta CDR3 region amplification was performed from RNA transcripts. An initial round of RT-PCR targeting the TCR CDR3 relied on the HTBI primer set. TCRdb recomputed calls from the multiplex PCR reads with MiXCR, one row per CDR3 protein. The table records about 320,000 distinct CDR3 sequences, roughly 15% of them present only once. The receptor was derived from a man aged 25 to 40 with Graves' hyperthyroidism. V and J are TRBV20-1 and TRBJ2-1; TRBD2 matches at 8 bases. Material for sequencing was blood. The CDR3, as DNA: TGCAGTCCCCAACTAGCGGTTTACAATGAGCAGTTCTTC. Translating it yields CSPQLAVYNEQFF.